This T cell receptor (beta chain) was found in a study of OX40 agonist ivuxolimab in advanced cancers. Here immunoSEQ multiplex PCR was the method, and the copy in TCRdb shows in-frame clones only, minus some. Seen here are 22,000 or so clones, 86% observed once, and the top ten hold approximately 30%. CDR3 size: 14 residues. Deletions cut 5 bases from V and 8 bases from J, with 15 bases between. Germline V gene lookup returns CDR1 SGHVS and CDR2 FQNEAQ. The sample consisted of CD4+ or CD8+ T cells sorted from blood, taken in a trial of the OX40 agonist ivuxolimab. The V call is TRBV7-8, the J call TRBJ2-2; D perhaps matches TRBD2 (6 bases). This sequence was found in an adult with an advanced solid tumor such as melanoma, head and neck, liver or kidney cancer. CDR3 sequence: CASSLTGGPGELFF. CDR3 DNA sequence: TGTGCCAGCAGCCTAACCGGGGGTCCTGGGGAGCTGTTTTTT. Combining the CDR3 with reference TRBV7-8 and TRBJ2-2 gives the whole variable domain GAGVSQSPRYKVAKRGQDVALRCDPISGHVSLFWYQQALGQGPEFLTYFQNEAQLDKSGLPSDRFFAERPEGSVSTLKIQRTQQEDSAVYLCASSLTGGPGELFFGEGSRLTVL.